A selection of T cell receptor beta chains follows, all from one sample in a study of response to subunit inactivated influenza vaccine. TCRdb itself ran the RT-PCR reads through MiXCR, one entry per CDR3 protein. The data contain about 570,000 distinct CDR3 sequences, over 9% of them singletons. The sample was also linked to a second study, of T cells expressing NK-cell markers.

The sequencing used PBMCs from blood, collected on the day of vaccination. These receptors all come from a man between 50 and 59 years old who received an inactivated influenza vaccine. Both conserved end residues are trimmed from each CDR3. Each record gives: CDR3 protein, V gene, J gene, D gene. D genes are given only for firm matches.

CDR3aa: ASSLGRRAAEAF
v_gene: TRBV7-2
j_gene: TRBJ1-1
d_gene: NA

CDR3aa: ASSLDRAITEAF
v_gene: TRBV7-2
j_gene: TRBJ1-1
d_gene: NA

CDR3aa: ASSLQGGRENSPLH
v_gene: TRBV19
j_gene: TRBJ1-6
d_gene: TRBD1

CDR3aa: ASSISPGTPFYNEQF
v_gene: TRBV19
j_gene: TRBJ2-1
d_gene: NA

CDR3aa: ASSGSGRGVAGELF
v_gene: TRBV28
j_gene: TRBJ2-2
d_gene: TRBD2

CDR3aa: SARDWQDQPQH
v_gene: TRBV20-1
j_gene: TRBJ1-5
d_gene: NA

CDR3aa: ASSESYAGELF
v_gene: TRBV10-1
j_gene: TRBJ2-2
d_gene: NA

CDR3aa: ASRSRPRDKPYEQY
v_gene: TRBV27
j_gene: TRBJ2-7
d_gene: NA

CDR3aa: ASSLGGGDTEAF
v_gene: TRBV5-1
j_gene: TRBJ1-1
d_gene: NA

CDR3aa: ASTRDGQGGTEAF
v_gene: TRBV4-1
j_gene: TRBJ1-1
d_gene: NA

CDR3aa: ASSLWWDRGYSPLH
v_gene: TRBV27
j_gene: TRBJ1-6
d_gene: TRBD1

CDR3aa: ASSGHWDTGELF
v_gene: TRBV6-1
j_gene: TRBJ2-2
d_gene: NA

CDR3aa: ASRTTSGDSYEQY
v_gene: TRBV6-1
j_gene: TRBJ2-7
d_gene: TRBD2

CDR3aa: ASSLGSGQVYEQY
v_gene: TRBV5-8
j_gene: TRBJ2-7
d_gene: TRBD1

CDR3aa: ASSLGRNQPQH
v_gene: TRBV12-3/TRBV12-4
j_gene: TRBJ1-5
d_gene: NA

CDR3aa: AISVAGGPGTSDTQY
v_gene: TRBV10-3
j_gene: TRBJ2-3
d_gene: TRBD2

CDR3aa: ASSLGAGNQETQY
v_gene: TRBV5-1
j_gene: TRBJ2-5
d_gene: NA

CDR3aa: ASSLSPRPTGATDTQY
v_gene: TRBV12-3/TRBV12-4
j_gene: TRBJ2-3
d_gene: TRBD1

CDR3aa: ASKPRSLTGIGETQY
v_gene: TRBV3-1
j_gene: TRBJ2-5
d_gene: NA

CDR3aa: ASSESLSKPPYEQY
v_gene: TRBV25-1
j_gene: TRBJ2-7
d_gene: NA